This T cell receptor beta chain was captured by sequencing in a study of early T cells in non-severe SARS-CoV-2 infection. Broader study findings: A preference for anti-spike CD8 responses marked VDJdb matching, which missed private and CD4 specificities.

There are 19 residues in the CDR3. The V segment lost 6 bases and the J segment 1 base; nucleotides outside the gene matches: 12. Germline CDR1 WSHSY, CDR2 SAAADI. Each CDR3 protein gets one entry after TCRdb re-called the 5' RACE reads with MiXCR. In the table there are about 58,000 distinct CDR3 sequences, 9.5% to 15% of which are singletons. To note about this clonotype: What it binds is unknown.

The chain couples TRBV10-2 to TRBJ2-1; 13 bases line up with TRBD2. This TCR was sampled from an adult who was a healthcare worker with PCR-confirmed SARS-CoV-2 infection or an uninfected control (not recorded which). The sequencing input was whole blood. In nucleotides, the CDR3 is TGCGCCAGCAGAGCCTCGGGACTAGCGGGGACAACGTCCTACAATGAGCAGTTCTTC. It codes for CASRASGLAGTTSYNEQFF.